A single sample gave rise to the 16 T cell receptor beta chains below, sequenced in a study of CD8 T cells in Susac syndrome. Random hexamers served to reverse transcribe roughly 0.45 to 1 ug RNA. TCRdb independently ran MiXCR on the immunoSEQ multiplex PCR reads; one entry per CDR3 protein. Here the sample spans over 350,000 distinct CDR3 sequences, approximately 85% being singletons. What was sequenced was CD8+ T cells from PBMCs. The receptors derive from a human donor with multiple sclerosis.

This chain connects TRBV10-2 to TRBJ2-5; possible D gene TRBD2, 5 bases. Per the germline V gene, CDR1 is WSHSY and CDR2 is SAAADI. This CDR3 comprises 14 residues. Trimming took 5 bases from V and 0 from J, leaving 10 bases between them. In DNA form, the CDR3 reads TGCGCCAGCAGTCCCACTAGGTACCAAGAGACCCAGTACTTC. It is translated as CASSPTRYQETQYF.

The rearrangement links TRBV6-1 to TRBJ2-7; 8 bases fit TRBD1. V gave up 7 bases and J gave up 6 bases; unmatched junction bases: 8. The CDR3 contains 13 residues. Germline lookup yields CDR1 MNHNS and CDR2 SASEGT. The CDR3 spells CASTTGAPLEQYF. Here the CDR3 DNA reads TGTGCCAGCACGACAGGGGCGCCTCTCGAGCAGTACTTC.

Here the CDR3 DNA reads TGTGCCAGCAGCCTCGTGAGAGGAGGGGGCAGCACTGAAGCTTTCTTT. This translates into CASSLVRGGGSTEAFF. This rearrangement joins TRBV12-3 or TRBV12-4 to TRBJ1-1; 7 bases fit TRBD1. This CDR3 is 16 amino acids long. Trimming took 6 bases from V and 4 from J; bases not matched to a gene: 14.

CDR3 region: CASSLVTVMNTEAFF. The CDR3, as DNA: TGTGCCAGCAGCTTGGTTACAGTAATGAACACTGAAGCTTTCTTT. The chain couples TRBV5-8 to TRBJ1-1; no reliable D call. The CDR3 length is 15 residues. Trimming took 0 bases from V and 0 from J, leaving 9 bases between them. In germline, CDR1 is SGHTS, CDR2 YDEGEE.

V gene TRBV27 combines with J gene TRBJ2-1; 9 nucleotides match TRBD2. V trimming: 6 bases; J trimming: 9 bases; junction bases outside the gene matches: 9. The CDR3 runs 14 residues. Germline loops: CDR1 MNHEY, CDR2 SMNVEV (reference sequence). CDR3: CASSWGSGRIEQFF. The CDR3 bases are TGTGCCAGCAGCTGGGGTAGCGGGAGAATTGAGCAGTTCTTC.

The CDR3 protein is CASSLSQGDGQYF. The CDR3 DNA reads TGTGCCAGCAGTTTAAGTCAGGGGGACGGGCAGTACTTC. The chain carries TRBV27 and TRBJ2-7; 7 bases are shared with TRBD1. V dropped 2 bases and J dropped 9; count of bases not matched to a gene: 7. This CDR3 is 13 amino acids long. CDR1 and CDR2 (germline): MNHEY, SMNVEV (reference sequence).

V is TRBV5-5 and J is TRBJ1-2, with D possibly being TRBD1 (6 bases). The V gene's germline CDR1 is SGHKS and CDR2 YYEKEE (reference sequence). V was clipped by 4 bases and J by 2 bases, with 21 bases between them. The CDR3 runs to 17 residues. This CDR3 is CASSDAYGQLVNYGYTF. In DNA, the CDR3 is TGTGCCAGCAGCGACGCGTACGGACAGCTCGTGAACTATGGCTACACCTTC.

In its sample, this clonotype was seen a few times. The J gene is TRBJ1-1, the V gene TRBV6-1; a weak D match, TRBD1 (5 bases). The germline V gene encodes CDR1 MNHNS and CDR2 SASEGT. This CDR3 spans 13 amino acids. V lost 6 bases to trimming and J lost 3 bases, with 11 bases between them. The CDR3 coding sequence is TGTGCCAGCAGCCCCAGGGTGGACACTGAAGCTTTCTTT. Amino acids: CASSPRVDTEAFF.

J is TRBJ1-2 and V is TRBV6-6; a possible D gene is TRBD1 (6 bases). V dropped 2 bases and J dropped 5 bases, with 15 bases sitting between them. Per germline, CDR1 MNHNY and CDR2 SVGAGI (reference sequence). The CDR3 has 15 residues. CDR3 protein: CASSYEGGEVYGYTF. The CDR3, as DNA: TGTGCCAGCAGTTACGAGGGGGGCGAGGTGTATGGCTACACCTTC.

This sequence joins TRBV6-5 and TRBJ1-3; a possible D gene is TRBD1 (6 bases). The V end lost 4 bases, the J end lost 5 bases, and 21 bases lay between the germline ends. The germline V gene has CDR1 MNHEY and CDR2 SVGAGI. There are 17 residues in the CDR3. CDR3 nucleotide sequence: TGTGCCAGCAGTTTAGACGGGGGGAAGGGGGGACGAAACACCATATATTTT. Translating gives CASSLDGGKGGRNTIYF.

This clonotype was picked up a small number of times. The V call is TRBV5-6, the J call TRBJ2-5; a weak D match, TRBD2 (5 bases). The CDR3 totals 14 residues. From germline, CDR1 is SGHDT and CDR2 YYEEEE. The V end was cut by 2 bases, the J end by 1 base, with 9 bases between. This CDR3 is CASSLGLLQETQYF. The DNA for the CDR3 is TGTGCCAGCAGCTTAGGACTTCTCCAAGAGACCCAGTACTTC.

This chain links TRBV2 with TRBJ2-1; D tentatively reads TRBD1 or TRBD2 (5 bases each). The CDR3 sequence is 12 residues long. V was clipped by 9 bases and J by 7 bases, with 13 bases between them. Per germline, CDR1 SNHLY and CDR2 FYNNEI. The CDR3 nucleotides are TGTGCCAGGAGAGGGGTCAGGAATGAGCAGTTCTTC. Translating gives CARRGVRNEQFF.

To note about this clonotype: At one of its ends the junction is not consistent with the germline gene, which may arise from a read error. The chain joins TRBV7-9 to TRBJ1-1; D gene unclear. The CDR3 runs to 15 residues. Germline V gene sequence: CDR1 SEHNR, CDR2 FQNEAQ (reference sequence). The CDR3 reads CASILSPGMNTEAFF. The CDR3 bases are TGTGCCAGCATCTTAAGCCCGGGGATGAACACTGAAGCTTTCTTT.

The J gene is TRBJ2-3, the V gene TRBV4-1; a possible D gene is TRBD1 (6 bases). This CDR3 comprises 16 residues. The ends were cut back, 0 bases at V and 0 bases at J, with 10 bases in the middle. CDR1 is MGHRA, CDR2 YSYEKL, per germline. This CDR3 reads CASSQEAGDSTDTQYF. CDR3 nucleotides: TGCGCCAGCAGCCAAGAAGCAGGGGATAGCACAGATACGCAGTATTTT.

The CDR3: CASSGDSQGRYNEQFF. The CDR3 nucleotides are TGTGCCAGCAGTGGGGACAGCCAAGGCCGCTACAATGAGCAGTTCTTC. The rearrangement uses TRBV12-3 or TRBV12-4 and TRBJ2-1; TRBD1 matches 7 bases. With 5 bases clipped from V and 3 bases from J, the junction kept 10 bases outside the gene matches. The CDR3 has 16 residues.

This chain links TRBV7-6 with TRBJ1-6, with a possible D match to TRBD1 (6 bases). The CDR3 totals 16 residues. Trimming pared 5 bases from V and 4 bases from J, leaving 15 bases between. Germline CDR1 and CDR2: SGHVS and FNYEAQ. The CDR3 DNA reads as TGTGCCAGCAGCGCTCGGACAGCCGAATATAATTCACCCCTCCACTTT. Protein: CASSARTAEYNSPLHF.